What follows describes a single TCR beta chain. Some clones are missing from TCRdb's copy, which holds only in-frame ones; the method was immunoSEQ multiplex PCR. This repertoire shows roughly 60,000 clones, around 82% found once; its top ten account for around 9.6%. This sample is drawn from a study of blood T cell repertoires in COVID-19. The receptor was derived from a man at least 80 years old with COVID-19, enrolled during active disease. Material: peripheral blood.

In DNA, the CDR3 is TGTGCCAGCACCCCCCTCGACAGGAGCAATTCACCCCTCCACTTT. Its protein product is CASTPLDRSNSPLHF. The chain recombines TRBV7-9 with TRBJ1-6; D perhaps matches TRBD1 (6 bases). V was trimmed by 7 bases and J by 7 bases, leaving 17 bases between them. Looked up from germline, CDR1 is SEHNR and CDR2 is FQNEAQ (reference sequence). The CDR3 runs to 15 residues.